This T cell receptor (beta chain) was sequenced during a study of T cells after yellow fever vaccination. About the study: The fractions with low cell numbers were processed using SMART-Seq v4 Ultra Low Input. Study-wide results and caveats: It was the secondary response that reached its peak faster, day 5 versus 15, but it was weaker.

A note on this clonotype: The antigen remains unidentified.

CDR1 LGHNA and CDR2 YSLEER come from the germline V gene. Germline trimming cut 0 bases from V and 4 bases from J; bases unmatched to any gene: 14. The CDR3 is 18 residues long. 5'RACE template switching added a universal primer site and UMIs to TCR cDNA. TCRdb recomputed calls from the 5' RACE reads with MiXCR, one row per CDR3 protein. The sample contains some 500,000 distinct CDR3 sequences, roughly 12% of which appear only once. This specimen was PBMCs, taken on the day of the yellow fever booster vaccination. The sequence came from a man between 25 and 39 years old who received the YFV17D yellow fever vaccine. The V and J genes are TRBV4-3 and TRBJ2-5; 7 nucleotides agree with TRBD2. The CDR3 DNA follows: TGCGCCAGCAGCCAAGAAGTCCATGTGGGAGGGCCCTTAGAGACCCAGTACTTC. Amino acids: CASSQEVHVGGPLETQYF.